This T cell receptor beta chain was captured by sequencing in a study of T cell responses to AZD1222 COVID-19 vaccine (dated by TCRdb to about 2021). Context from the whole study: AZD1222 recipients given second doses at about 4 weeks or at about 12 weeks were pooled, since spike-specific TCR depth and breadth were not found to differ between the two schedules. A total of under 250 trial participants underwent TCR sequencing, of whom about 210 had received two doses of AZD1222 and about 25 had received two doses of the MenACWY control vaccine. Trial participants were enrolled by age into 18-55, 56-69 and 70-plus year subgroups, with roughly 160, 29 and 62 TCR-sequenced participants respectively. Broad study findings and their caveats: CD4 TCRs associated with the vaccine covered the entire spike protein, and the dominant responses were in regions 160-218 and 743-854. Reportedly, close to half of the unique spike-specific TCRs recognized epitopes lying outside the regions that are mutated in the B.1.351 and B.1.1.7 variants. The 56-69-year group was small, and its depth increase did not reach significance, likely because of low power. Conclusions about previously exposed vaccinees are limited, since just 5 to 7 AZD1222 recipients were seropositive for SARS-CoV-2 at baseline. No day 14 peak-response samples were available, so repertoires were characterized only after the peak T cell response. Most participants were white British and females outnumbered males, and the authors suggested that clonal diversity may have been underestimated. After two AZD1222 doses, spike-specific TCR breadth and depth were significantly higher than at day 0 and than in MenACWY recipients.

V lost 3 bases and J lost 7 bases; the stretch between them is 7 bases long. From the cysteine up to the phenylalanine, the CDR3 has a length of 12 residues. Just the 36-base CDR3 DNA is kept, in frame starting at base 1. Turning to this clone: Which antigen it targets is not known. No base quality values were provided; no much bigger clone lies one nucleotide off.

The CDR3 regions of human TCRbeta chains were subjected to immunosequencing. The authors' analysis ran thus. TCRs in the repertoires were compared against a reference library of SARS-CoV-2-specific TCRs that had been generated with the MIRA antigen-specificity platform. Breadth was defined as the fraction of unique TCRs that were SARS-CoV-2-associated. Depth was defined as the fraction of total T cells that were SARS-CoV-2-associated. Each spike-specific TCR was assigned to its reactive spike region and to a CD4 or CD8 class using the MIRA data. Log10-transformed breadth and depth values were compared by one-way ANOVA with Sidak's multiple comparisons tests. TCRdb carries this immuneACCESS record with in-frame sequences only. Its versions omit some clonotypes, under half of them owing to an unresolved V gene in the studies checked, with the rest unexplained. V and J calls plus clone size are reproduced from that table; the DNA served to infer D and trimming. Within this sample are around 84,000 clones, with roughly 82% of them counted one time only. About 8.7% of the sample goes to the ten largest clones.

This specimen's time point label, interpreted: baseline before first vaccination. Samples from vaccinated people were obtained from the UK trials COV001 and COV002, which included a single-blind randomized controlled phase 2/3 trial of AZD1222 (ChAdOx1 nCoV-19) in healthy adults. For TCRbeta chain sequencing, PBMC samples were collected from trial participants at day 0 and at day 28 after the second dose. The sequence was collected from an adult in good health. The source was peripheral blood, collected on day 0 of AZD1222 vaccination. The chain links TRBV12-3 or TRBV12-4 with TRBJ2-1, with the D gene not clear enough to name. The sequenced DNA: TGTGCCAGCAGTTTTTTCAGAAATGAGCAGTTCTTC. Translated, it reads CASSFFRNEQFF.